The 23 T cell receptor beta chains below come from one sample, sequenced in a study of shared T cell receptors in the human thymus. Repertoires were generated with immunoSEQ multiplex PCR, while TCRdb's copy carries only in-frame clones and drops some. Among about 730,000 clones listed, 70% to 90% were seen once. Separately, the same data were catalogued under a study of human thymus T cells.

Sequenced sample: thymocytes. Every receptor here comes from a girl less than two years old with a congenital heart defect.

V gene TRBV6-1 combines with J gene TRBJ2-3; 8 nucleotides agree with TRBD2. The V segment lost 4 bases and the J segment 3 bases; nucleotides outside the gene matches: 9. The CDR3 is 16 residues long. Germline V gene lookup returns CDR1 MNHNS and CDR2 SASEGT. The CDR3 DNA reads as TGTGCCAGCAGTGCGGTTGTAGCGGGGATAACAGATACGCAGTATTTT. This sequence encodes CASSAVVAGITDTQYF.

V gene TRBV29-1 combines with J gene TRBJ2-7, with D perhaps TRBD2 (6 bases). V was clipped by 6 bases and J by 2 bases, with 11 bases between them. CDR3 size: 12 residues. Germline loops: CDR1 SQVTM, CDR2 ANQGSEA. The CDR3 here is CSVEGSTYEQYF. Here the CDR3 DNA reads TGCAGCGTGGAGGGTAGTACCTACGAGCAGTACTTC.

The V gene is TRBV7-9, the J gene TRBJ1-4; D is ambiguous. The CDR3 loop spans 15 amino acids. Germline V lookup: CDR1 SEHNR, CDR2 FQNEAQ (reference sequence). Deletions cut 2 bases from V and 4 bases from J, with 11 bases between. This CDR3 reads CASSLSLAGNEKLFF. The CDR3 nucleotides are TGTGCCAGCAGCTTAAGCCTTGCCGGTAATGAAAAACTGTTTTTT.

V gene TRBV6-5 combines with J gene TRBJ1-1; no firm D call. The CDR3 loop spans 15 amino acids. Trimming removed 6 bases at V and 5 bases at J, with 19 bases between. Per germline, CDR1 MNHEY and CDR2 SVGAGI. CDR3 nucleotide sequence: TGTGCCAGCAGGATAATAGCCGGACTCCGGACTGAAGCTTTCTTT. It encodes CASRIIAGLRTEAFF.

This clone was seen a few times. The CDR3 bases are TGTGCCAGCAGCTTATACGTGCTAGCCGGTGAGACCCAGTACTTC. It is translated as CASSLYVLAGETQYF. This chain uses TRBV7-8 with TRBJ2-5; D may be TRBD2 (5 bases). The germline V gene has CDR1 SGHVS and CDR2 FQNEAQ. This CDR3 has 15 amino acids. V was pared by 2 bases and J by 5 bases, with 15 bases between.

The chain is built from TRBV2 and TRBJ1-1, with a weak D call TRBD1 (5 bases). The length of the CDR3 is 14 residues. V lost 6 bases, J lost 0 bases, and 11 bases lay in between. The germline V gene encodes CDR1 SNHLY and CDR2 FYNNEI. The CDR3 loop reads CASSQDTLNTEAFF. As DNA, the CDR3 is TGTGCCAGCAGCCAGGACACGTTGAACACTGAAGCTTTCTTT.

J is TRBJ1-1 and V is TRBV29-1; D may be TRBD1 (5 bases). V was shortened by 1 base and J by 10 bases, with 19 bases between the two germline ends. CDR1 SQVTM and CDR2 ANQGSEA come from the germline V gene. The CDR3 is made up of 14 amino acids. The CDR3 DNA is TGCAGCGTTGAAGTGAGAGGAGGGACTAAGCCAGCTTTCTTT. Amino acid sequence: CSVEVRGGTKPAFF.

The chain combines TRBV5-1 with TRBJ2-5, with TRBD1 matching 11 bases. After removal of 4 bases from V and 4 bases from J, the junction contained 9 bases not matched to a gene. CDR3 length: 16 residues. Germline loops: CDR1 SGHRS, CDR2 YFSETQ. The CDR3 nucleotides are TGCGCCAGCAGCGGACGGACAGGGGGCCCGGGAGAGACCCAGTACTTC. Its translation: CASSGRTGGPGETQYF.

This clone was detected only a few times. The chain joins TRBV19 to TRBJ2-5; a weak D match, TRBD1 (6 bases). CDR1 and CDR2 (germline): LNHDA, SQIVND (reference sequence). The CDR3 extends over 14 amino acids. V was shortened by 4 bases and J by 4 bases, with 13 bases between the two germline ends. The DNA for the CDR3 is TGTGCCAGTAGTACGGGACATCTTGGAGAGACCCAGTACTTC. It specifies CASSTGHLGETQYF.

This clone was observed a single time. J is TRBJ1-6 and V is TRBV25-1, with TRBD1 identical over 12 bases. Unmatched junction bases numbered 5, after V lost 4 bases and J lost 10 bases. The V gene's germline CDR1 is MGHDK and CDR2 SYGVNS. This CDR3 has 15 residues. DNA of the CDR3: TGTGCCAGCAGTGCACCCGGGACAGGGGGCTCACCCCTCCACTTT. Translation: CASSAPGTGGSPLHF.

The CDR3, as DNA: TGTGCCAGCAGTCCCTCGACAGGGGAGAACACTGAAGCTTTCTTT. Its protein is CASSPSTGENTEAFF. This sequence joins TRBV28 and TRBJ1-1; 8 nucleotides align to TRBD1. In germline, CDR1 is MDHEN, CDR2 SYDVKM. The CDR3 is made up of 15 amino acids. With 5 bases clipped from V and 1 base from J, the junction kept 6 bases outside the gene matches.

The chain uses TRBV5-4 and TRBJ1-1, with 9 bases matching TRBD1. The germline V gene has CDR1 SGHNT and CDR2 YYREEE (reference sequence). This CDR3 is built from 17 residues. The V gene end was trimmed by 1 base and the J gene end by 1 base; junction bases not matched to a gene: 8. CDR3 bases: TGTGCCAGCAGCTTGAATCGGGACAGGGCCCCGAACACTGAAGCTTTCTTT. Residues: CASSLNRDRAPNTEAFF.

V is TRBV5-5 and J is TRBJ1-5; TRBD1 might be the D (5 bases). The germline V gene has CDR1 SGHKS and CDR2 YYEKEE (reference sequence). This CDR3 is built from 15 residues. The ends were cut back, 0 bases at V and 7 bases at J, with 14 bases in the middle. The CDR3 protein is CASSLAPGSSQPQHF. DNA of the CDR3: TGTGCCAGCAGCTTGGCCCCAGGGTCGTCCCAGCCCCAGCATTTT.

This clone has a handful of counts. As DNA, the CDR3 is TGTGCCAGCCGGGTGGCGGTGAACACTGAAGCTTTCTTT. Translating it yields CASRVAVNTEAFF. The chain joins TRBV14 to TRBJ1-1; D not certain. CDR3 length equals 13 residues. Trimming cost V 8 bases and J 0 bases, with 10 bases left between them. Germline V gene data show CDR1 as SGHDN and CDR2 as FVKESK. Drawing the rest from reference TRBV14 and TRBJ1-1, the complete variable domain is EAGVTQFPSHSVIEKGQTVTLRCDPISGHDNLYWYRRVMGKEIKFLLHFVKESKQDESGMPNNRFLAERTGGTYSTLKVQPAELEDSGVYFCASRVAVNTEAFFGQGTRLTVV.

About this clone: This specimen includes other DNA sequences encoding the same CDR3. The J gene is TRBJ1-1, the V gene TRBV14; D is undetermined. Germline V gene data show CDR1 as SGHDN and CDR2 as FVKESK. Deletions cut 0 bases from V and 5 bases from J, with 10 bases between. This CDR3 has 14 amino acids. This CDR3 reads CASSQDREGTEAFF. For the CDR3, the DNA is TGTGCCAGCAGCCAAGATCGGGAGGGTACTGAAGCTTTCTTT.

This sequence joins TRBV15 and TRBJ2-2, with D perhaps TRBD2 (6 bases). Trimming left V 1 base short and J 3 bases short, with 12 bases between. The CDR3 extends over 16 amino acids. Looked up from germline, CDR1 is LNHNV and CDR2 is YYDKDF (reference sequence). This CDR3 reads CATSRGPGEYTGELFF. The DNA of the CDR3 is TGTGCCACCAGCAGAGGGCCGGGGGAGTACACCGGGGAGCTGTTTTTT.

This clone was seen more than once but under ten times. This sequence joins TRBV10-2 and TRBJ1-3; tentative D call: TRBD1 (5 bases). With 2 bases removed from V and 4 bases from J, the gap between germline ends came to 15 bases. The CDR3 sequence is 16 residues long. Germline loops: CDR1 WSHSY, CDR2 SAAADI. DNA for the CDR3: TGCGCCAGCAGTGAGGACGGGGGGGAGAGAGGAAACACCATATATTTT. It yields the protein CASSEDGGERGNTIYF.

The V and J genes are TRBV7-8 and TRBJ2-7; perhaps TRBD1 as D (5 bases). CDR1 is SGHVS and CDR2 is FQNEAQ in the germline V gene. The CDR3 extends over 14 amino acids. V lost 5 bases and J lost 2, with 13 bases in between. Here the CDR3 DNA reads TGTGCCAGCAGCCCCTATCACAGGCCCTACGAGCAGTACTTC. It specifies CASSPYHRPYEQYF. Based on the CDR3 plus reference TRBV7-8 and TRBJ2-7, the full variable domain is GAGVSQSPRYKVAKRGQDVALRCDPISGHVSLFWYQQALGQGPEFLTYFQNEAQLDKSGLPSDRFFAERPEGSVSTLKIQRTQQEDSAVYLCASSPYHRPYEQYFGPGTRLTVT.

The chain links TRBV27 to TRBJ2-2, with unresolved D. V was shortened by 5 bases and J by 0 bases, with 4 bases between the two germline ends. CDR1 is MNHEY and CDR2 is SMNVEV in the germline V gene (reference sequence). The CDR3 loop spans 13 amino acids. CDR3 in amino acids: CASSPPNTGELFF. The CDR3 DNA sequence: TGTGCCAGCAGTCCTCCGAACACCGGGGAGCTGTTTTTT.

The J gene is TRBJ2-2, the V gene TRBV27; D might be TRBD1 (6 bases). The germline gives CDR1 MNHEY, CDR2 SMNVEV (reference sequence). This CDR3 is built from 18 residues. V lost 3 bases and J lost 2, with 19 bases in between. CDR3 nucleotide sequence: TGTGCCAGCAGTTTGGGGATTGGGGACATGGCAAACACCGGGGAGCTGTTTTTT. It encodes CASSLGIGDMANTGELFF.

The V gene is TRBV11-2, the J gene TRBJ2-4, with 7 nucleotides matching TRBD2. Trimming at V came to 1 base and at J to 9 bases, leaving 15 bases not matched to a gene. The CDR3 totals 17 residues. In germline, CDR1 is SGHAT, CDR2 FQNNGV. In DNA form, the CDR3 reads TGTGCCAGCAGCTTAGTAGGAAAGCTAGCGGCCCCTTCCATTCAGTACTTC. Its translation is CASSLVGKLAAPSIQYF. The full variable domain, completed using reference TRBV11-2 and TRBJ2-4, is EAGVAQSPRYKIIEKRQSVAFWCNPISGHATLYWYQQILGQGPKLLIQFQNNGVVDDSQLPKDRFSAERLKGVDSTLKIQPAKLEDSAVYLCASSLVGKLAAPSIQYFGAGTRLSVL.

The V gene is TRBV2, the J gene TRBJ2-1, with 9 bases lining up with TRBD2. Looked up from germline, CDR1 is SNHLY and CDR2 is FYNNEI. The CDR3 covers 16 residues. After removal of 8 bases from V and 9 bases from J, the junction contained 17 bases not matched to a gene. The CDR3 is CASFVWMGLAVGEQFF. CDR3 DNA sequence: TGTGCCAGCTTCGTGTGGATGGGACTAGCTGTGGGTGAGCAGTTCTTC.

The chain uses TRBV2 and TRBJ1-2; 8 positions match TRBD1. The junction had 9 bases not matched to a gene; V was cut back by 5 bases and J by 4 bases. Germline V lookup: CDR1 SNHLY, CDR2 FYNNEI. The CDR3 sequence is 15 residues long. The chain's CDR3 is CASSKTGVGGYGYTF. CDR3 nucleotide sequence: TGTGCCAGCAGTAAGACAGGGGTTGGCGGCTATGGCTACACCTTC.